The clone carrying this TCR beta chain appeared once. This entry is derived from a study of blood T cells in healthy people across ages. The germline gives CDR1 ENHRY, CDR2 SYGVKD. The CDR3 has 16 amino acids. V gave up 3 bases and J gave up 3 bases; unmatched junction bases: 5. Alongside a J-beta primer mix, a sample-barcoded 5' primer served in a second PCR lasting 7 to 11 cycles. TCRdb ran MiXCR on the 5' RACE reads and lists one entry per CDR3 protein. The table lists about 1.4 million distinct CDR3 sequences, roughly 59% of them singletons. The rearrangement links TRBV10-3 to TRBJ2-1; 10 nucleotides match TRBD2. Specimen: blood. The TCR originated in a man aged 18 to 30 in good health. The CDR3 region is CAISDRSGRVYNEQFF. The CDR3 DNA sequence: TGTGCCATCAGTGACAGAAGCGGGAGGGTCTACAATGAGCAGTTCTTC.